These T cell receptor beta chains were read from a single sample in a study of OX40 agonist ivuxolimab in advanced cancers. Sequencing was performed with immunoSEQ multiplex PCR; in TCRdb, only in-frame clones are kept and a portion is missing. The table records tens of thousands of clones, 86% of them present only once. This specimen consisted of CD4+ or CD8+ T cells sorted from blood, obtained in a trial of the OX40 agonist ivuxolimab. Receptors were obtained from an adult with an advanced solid tumor such as melanoma, head and neck, liver or kidney cancer. Both conserved end residues are part of each CDR3. Fields, in order: clone size, CDR3 length, J gene, D gene, V gene, CDR3 DNA, CDR3 protein. A D gene is named only where the DNA matches it firmly. Only part of the rows carry a size: once, few, many, or a class if the clone is expanded.

clone size: .; CDR3 length: 11; J gene: TRBJ2-3; D gene: .; V gene: TRBV11-3; CDR3 DNA: TGTGCCAGCAGCCTAGGGGATACGCAGTATTTT; CDR3 protein: CASSLGDTQYF
clone size: .; CDR3 length: 14; J gene: TRBJ2-1; D gene: .; V gene: TRBV18; CDR3 DNA: TGTGCCAGCTCATCATTGGGGCAGCTGAATGAGCAGTTCTTC; CDR3 protein: CASSSLGQLNEQFF
clone size: .; CDR3 length: 15; J gene: TRBJ1-2; D gene: .; V gene: TRBV7-2; CDR3 DNA: TGTGCCAGCAGCTACAAACAGGGTGGAGGCTATGGCTACACCTTC; CDR3 protein: CASSYKQGGGYGYTF
clone size: .; CDR3 length: 18; J gene: TRBJ2-1; D gene: TRBD2; V gene: TRBV18; CDR3 DNA: TGTGCCAGCTCAAACAACCCAGGGACTAGCGGGGTAGACAATGAGCAGTTCTTC; CDR3 protein: CASSNNPGTSGVDNEQFF
clone size: once; CDR3 length: 16; J gene: TRBJ2-3; D gene: TRBD1; V gene: TRBV4-1; CDR3 DNA: TGCGCCAGCAGCTCAACCGGGACAGGGTGGGCAGATACGCAGTATTTT; CDR3 protein: CASSSTGTGWADTQYF
clone size: few; CDR3 length: 13; J gene: TRBJ2-7; D gene: .; V gene: TRBV19; CDR3 DNA: TGTGCCAGTAGTATCGTGGGCGGCTACGAGCAGTACTTC; CDR3 protein: CASSIVGGYEQYF
clone size: few; CDR3 length: 14; J gene: TRBJ1-2; D gene: TRBD1; V gene: TRBV28; CDR3 DNA: TGTGCCAGCAGCGAAGGACAGGGGGCACTTGGCTACACCTTC; CDR3 protein: CASSEGQGALGYTF
clone size: .; CDR3 length: 15; J gene: TRBJ1-4; D gene: TRBD1; V gene: TRBV7-9; CDR3 DNA: TGTGCCAGCAGGGCGGGACAGGGGTTTAATGAAAAACTGTTTTTT; CDR3 protein: CASRAGQGFNEKLFF
clone size: .; CDR3 length: 17; J gene: TRBJ1-1; D gene: .; V gene: TRBV5-1; CDR3 DNA: TGCGCCAGCAGCTCCCTGGTAGTCAGAGGCTCGAACACTGAAGCTTTCTTT; CDR3 protein: CASSSLVVRGSNTEAFF
clone size: .; CDR3 length: 14; J gene: TRBJ1-5; D gene: .; V gene: TRBV5-1; CDR3 DNA: TGCGCCAGCACGTCCGACCCGGGGGATCAGCCCCAGCATTTT; CDR3 protein: CASTSDPGDQPQHF
clone size: .; CDR3 length: 15; J gene: TRBJ1-4; D gene: TRBD1; V gene: TRBV7-2; CDR3 DNA: TGTGCCAGCAGCTTAGCGGGACAGGGGGCTGAAAAACTGTTTTTT; CDR3 protein: CASSLAGQGAEKLFF
clone size: .; CDR3 length: 15; J gene: TRBJ2-7; D gene: TRBD1; V gene: TRBV18; CDR3 DNA: TGTGCCAGCTCACTGGGGACAGGGGGCTCCTACGAGCAGTACTTC; CDR3 protein: CASSLGTGGSYEQYF
clone size: .; CDR3 length: 15; J gene: TRBJ2-5; D gene: .; V gene: TRBV29-1; CDR3 DNA: TGCAGCGTTGCGGCTAGCGTGAGGTCCGGGGAGACCCAGTACTTC; CDR3 protein: CSVAASVRSGETQYF
clone size: .; CDR3 length: 17; J gene: TRBJ2-3; D gene: .; V gene: TRBV7-9; CDR3 DNA: TGTGCCAGCAGCTTAGAAGGTTTCGGGGGGCGTACAGATACGCAGTATTTT; CDR3 protein: CASSLEGFGGRTDTQYF
clone size: .; CDR3 length: 12; J gene: TRBJ1-1; D gene: .; V gene: TRBV6-1; CDR3 DNA: TGTGCGCTAAGGCAGGGAGGGACTGAAGCTTTCTTT; CDR3 protein: CALRQGGTEAFF
clone size: .; CDR3 length: 15; J gene: TRBJ1-3; D gene: .; V gene: TRBV18; CDR3 DNA: TGTGCCAGCTCCGGAGGACGGGGGGCCGGAAACACCATATATTTT; CDR3 protein: CASSGGRGAGNTIYF
clone size: .; CDR3 length: 19; J gene: TRBJ2-7; D gene: TRBD2; V gene: TRBV10-3; CDR3 DNA: TGTGCCATCAGTGAGTCGAGACTAGCGGGGGGCGCATCCATCTACGAGCAGTACTTC; CDR3 protein: CAISESRLAGGASIYEQYF
clone size: once; CDR3 length: 16; J gene: TRBJ1-1; D gene: .; V gene: TRBV7-9; CDR3 DNA: TGTGCCAGCTTCCACAACATGGGTCAAGGAAACACTGAAGCTTTCTTT; CDR3 protein: CASFHNMGQGNTEAFF
clone size: .; CDR3 length: 14; J gene: TRBJ1-3; D gene: .; V gene: TRBV25-1; CDR3 DNA: TGTGCCAGCCAACCGTTGGGACGGGAAAACACCATATATTTT; CDR3 protein: CASQPLGRENTIYF
clone size: .; CDR3 length: 16; J gene: TRBJ2-1; D gene: TRBD2; V gene: TRBV19; CDR3 DNA: TGTGCCAGTAGTATGGAGAGCGGGATCTCCTACAATGAGCAGTTCTTC; CDR3 protein: CASSMESGISYNEQFF
clone size: .; CDR3 length: 15; J gene: TRBJ1-2; D gene: .; V gene: TRBV9; CDR3 DNA: TGTGCCAGCAGCCTCTACACAAACCTAAACTATGGCTACACCTTC; CDR3 protein: CASSLYTNLNYGYTF
clone size: .; CDR3 length: 15; J gene: TRBJ2-4; D gene: TRBD1; V gene: TRBV2; CDR3 DNA: TGTGCCAGCATGGGACAGTTGCTAGCCAAAAACATTCAGTACTTC; CDR3 protein: CASMGQLLAKNIQYF
clone size: .; CDR3 length: 13; J gene: TRBJ1-5; D gene: .; V gene: TRBV2; CDR3 DNA: TGTGCCAGCAGGCCCCAGGAAAGTCAGCCCCAGCATTTT; CDR3 protein: CASRPQESQPQHF
clone size: .; CDR3 length: 15; J gene: TRBJ2-3; D gene: TRBD2; V gene: TRBV5-1; CDR3 DNA: TGCGCCAGCAGCGTAAGCGGGGGGAGCACAGATACGCAGTATTTT; CDR3 protein: CASSVSGGSTDTQYF
clone size: .; CDR3 length: 16; J gene: TRBJ1-1; D gene: .; V gene: TRBV7-6; CDR3 DNA: TGTGCCAGCAGCTCCACCTGGGACCGCCCGAACACTGAAGCTTTCTTT; CDR3 protein: CASSSTWDRPNTEAFF
clone size: .; CDR3 length: 15; J gene: TRBJ1-5; D gene: .; V gene: TRBV18; CDR3 DNA: TGTGCCAGCTCACCGGGGTTCCTCCAAAATCAGCCCCAGCATTTT; CDR3 protein: CASSPGFLQNQPQHF
clone size: .; CDR3 length: 14; J gene: TRBJ2-7; D gene: .; V gene: TRBV6-5; CDR3 DNA: TGTGCCAGCAGTTACTCCCAGGGATCGTACGAGCAGTACTTC; CDR3 protein: CASSYSQGSYEQYF
clone size: .; CDR3 length: 14; J gene: TRBJ2-2; D gene: .; V gene: TRBV2; CDR3 DNA: TGTGCCAGCAGCGGGGCAATAAGAGGCGGGGAGCTGTTTTTT; CDR3 protein: CASSGAIRGGELFF
clone size: .; CDR3 length: 17; J gene: TRBJ2-1; D gene: TRBD2; V gene: TRBV5-1; CDR3 DNA: TGCGCCAGCAGCCCGGGGACTAGCGGCGTCTCCTACAATGAGCAGTTCTTC; CDR3 protein: CASSPGTSGVSYNEQFF
clone size: .; CDR3 length: 16; J gene: TRBJ2-3; D gene: .; V gene: TRBV5-1; CDR3 DNA: TGCGCCAGCAGCTCCGGGATGCGGGGGCTCACAGATACGCAGTATTTT; CDR3 protein: CASSSGMRGLTDTQYF
clone size: .; CDR3 length: 13; J gene: TRBJ1-2; D gene: .; V gene: TRBV18; CDR3 DNA: TGTGCCAGCTCACCCCAAGGGAACTATGGCTACACCTTC; CDR3 protein: CASSPQGNYGYTF